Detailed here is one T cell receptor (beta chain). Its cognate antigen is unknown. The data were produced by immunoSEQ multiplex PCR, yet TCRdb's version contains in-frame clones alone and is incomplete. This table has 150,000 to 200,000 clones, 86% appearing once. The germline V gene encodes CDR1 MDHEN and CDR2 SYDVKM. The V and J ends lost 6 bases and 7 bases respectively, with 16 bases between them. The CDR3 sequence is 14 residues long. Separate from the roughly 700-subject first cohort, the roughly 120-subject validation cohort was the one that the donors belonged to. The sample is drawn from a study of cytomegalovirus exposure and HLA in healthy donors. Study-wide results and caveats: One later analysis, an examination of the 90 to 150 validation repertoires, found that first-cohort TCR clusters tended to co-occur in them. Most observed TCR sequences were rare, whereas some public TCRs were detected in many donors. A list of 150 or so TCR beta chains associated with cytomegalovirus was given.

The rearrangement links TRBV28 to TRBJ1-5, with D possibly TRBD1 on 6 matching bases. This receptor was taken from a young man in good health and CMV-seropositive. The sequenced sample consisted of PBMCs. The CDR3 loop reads CASSIQGSLQPQHF. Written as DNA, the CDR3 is TGTGCCAGCAGCATACAGGGTTCGTTGCAGCCCCAGCATTTT.